This T cell receptor (beta chain) was identified in a study of control samples from healthy donors and cancer patients. Profiled with immunoSEQ multiplex PCR; TCRdb holds only in-frame clones, not every one. The sample yields around 140,000 clones, roughly 86% seen once. The length of the CDR3 is 17 residues. V lost 0 bases, J lost 2 bases, and 13 bases lay in between. Per germline, CDR1 SEHNR and CDR2 FQNEAQ (reference sequence). The chain couples TRBV7-9 to TRBJ2-2, with D possibly being TRBD1 or TRBD2 (5 bases each). The receptor's source is a man in his forties or fifties with head and neck cancer. Sample: PBMCs. The CDR3 reads CASSLAAGRPNTGELFF. The CDR3 DNA sequence: TGTGCCAGCAGCTTAGCGGCAGGGAGACCAAACACCGGGGAGCTGTTTTTT.